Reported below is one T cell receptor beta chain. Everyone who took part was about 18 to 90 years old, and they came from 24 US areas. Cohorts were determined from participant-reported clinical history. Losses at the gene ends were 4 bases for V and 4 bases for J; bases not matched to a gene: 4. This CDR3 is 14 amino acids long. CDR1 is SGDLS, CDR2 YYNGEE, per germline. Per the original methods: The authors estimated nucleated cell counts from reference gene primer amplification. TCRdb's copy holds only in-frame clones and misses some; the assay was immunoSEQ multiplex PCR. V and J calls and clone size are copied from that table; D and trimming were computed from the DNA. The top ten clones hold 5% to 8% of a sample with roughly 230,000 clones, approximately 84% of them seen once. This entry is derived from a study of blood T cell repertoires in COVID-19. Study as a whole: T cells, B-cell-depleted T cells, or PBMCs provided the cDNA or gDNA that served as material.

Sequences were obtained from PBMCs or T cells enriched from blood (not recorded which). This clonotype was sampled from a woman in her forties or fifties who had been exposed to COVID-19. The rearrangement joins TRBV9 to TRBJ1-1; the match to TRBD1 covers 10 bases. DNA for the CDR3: TGTGCCAGCAGCTCGGACAGGGGGTCCACTGAAGCTTTCTTT. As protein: CASSSDRGSTEAFF.